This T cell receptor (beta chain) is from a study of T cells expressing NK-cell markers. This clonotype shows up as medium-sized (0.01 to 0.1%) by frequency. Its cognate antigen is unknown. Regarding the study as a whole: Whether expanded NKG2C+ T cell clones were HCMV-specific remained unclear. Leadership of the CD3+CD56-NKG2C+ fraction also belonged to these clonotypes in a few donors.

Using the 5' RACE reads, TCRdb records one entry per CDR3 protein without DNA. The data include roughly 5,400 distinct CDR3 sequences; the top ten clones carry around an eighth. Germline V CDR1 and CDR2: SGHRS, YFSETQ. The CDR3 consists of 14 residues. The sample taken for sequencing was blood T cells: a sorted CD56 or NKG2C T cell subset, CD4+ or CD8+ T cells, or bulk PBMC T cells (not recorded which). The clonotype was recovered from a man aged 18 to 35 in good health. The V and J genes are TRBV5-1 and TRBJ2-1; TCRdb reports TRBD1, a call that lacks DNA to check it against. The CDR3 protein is CASSLRAGGNEQFF.